One TCR beta chain is described in this entry. Its matching antigen is unknown. The data originate from a study of graft-versus-host responses after intestinal transplantation. Study outcomes and limitations: Those patients showing graft-donor T cell macrochimerism displayed high graft-versus-host to host-versus-graft clonal ratios in allografts. Early declines in HvG clones that occurred post-transplant were associated with peak circulating GvH clone levels.

Assay: immunoSEQ multiplex PCR; the TCRdb copy retains only in-frame clones and omits some. Of some 88,000 clones in the sample, more than 85% are singletons; the top ten hold roughly 2%. CDR1 is SEHNR and CDR2 is FQNEAQ in the germline V gene (reference sequence). V lost 5 bases, J lost 0 bases, and 14 bases lay in between. CDR3 length equals 16 residues. The receptor's source is a human donor who received an intestinal transplant. The J gene is TRBJ1-3, the V gene TRBV7-9; the D gene is possibly TRBD1 (6 bases). The sample in question was unstimulated CD8+ T cells sorted from spleen or lymph node cells, obtained before intestinal transplant. Here the CDR3 reads CASSPTGISSGNTIYF. The CDR3 coding sequence is TGTGCCAGCAGCCCCACAGGGATTTCCTCTGGAAACACCATATATTTT.